These 18 T cell receptor beta chains came from one sample sequenced in a study of cytomegalovirus exposure and HLA in healthy donors. The study ran its PCR with 60 Vbeta and 13 Jbeta primers. Profiling relied on immunoSEQ multiplex PCR, and the TCRdb table lists in-frame clones only, not all of them. The sample lists 70,000 to 90,000 clones, roughly 80% seen once, with roughly 2% in the top ten. Material for sequencing was PBMCs. Every receptor here comes from a man aged 40-49 years in good health and CMV-seronegative.

This chain connects TRBV7-9 to TRBJ2-2, with a tentative D call TRBD2 (5 bases). CDR1 and CDR2 from the germline V gene are SEHNR and FQNEAQ (reference sequence). This CDR3 comprises 14 residues. The V end lost 8 bases, the J end lost 2 bases, and 12 bases lay between the germline ends. CDR3 in amino acids: CASDYGENTGELFF. The CDR3 DNA is TGTGCCAGCGACTACGGCGAAAACACCGGGGAGCTGTTTTTT.

The chain is built from TRBV4-1 and TRBJ2-3; D uncertain. Germline V gene data show CDR1 as MGHRA and CDR2 as YSYEKL. V was trimmed by 0 bases and J by 5 bases, leaving 9 bases between them. The CDR3 has 14 amino acids. In DNA, the CDR3 is TGCGCCAGCAGCCAAGAGCCTAGAAAAGATACGCAGTATTTT. Its translation: CASSQEPRKDTQYF.

The V call is TRBV28, the J call TRBJ1-1, with 8 bases matching TRBD1. CDR3 size: 15 residues. J lost 3 bases, V lost 5 bases, and 8 bases had no gene match. Germline lookup yields CDR1 MDHEN and CDR2 SYDVKM. CDR3 bases: TGTGCCAGCAGTGGACACAGGGGGACCCACACTGAAGCTTTCTTT. Translating it yields CASSGHRGTHTEAFF.

The chain is built from TRBV7-9 and TRBJ2-6; the match to TRBD1 covers 12 bases. The CDR3 is 18 amino acids. Unmatched junction bases numbered 7, after V lost 5 bases and J lost 2 bases. The germline CDR1 and CDR2 sequences are SEHNR and FQNEAQ (reference sequence). The DNA of the CDR3 is TGTGCCAGCAGCGACCGGGACAGGGGGCTAACTGGGGCCAACGTCCTGACTTTC. Protein sequence: CASSDRDRGLTGANVLTF.

This clone has a handful of counts. V and J are TRBV7-6 and TRBJ1-1; possibly TRBD1 for D (6 bases). Germline V gene lookup returns CDR1 SGHVS and CDR2 FNYEAQ. The CDR3 is 13 amino acids. V dropped 5 bases and J dropped 8 bases, with 15 bases sitting between them. Here the CDR3 reads CASSEIIQGEAFF. In DNA, the CDR3 is TGTGCCAGCAGCGAAATTATACAGGGAGAAGCTTTCTTT.

The chain links TRBV5-1 to TRBJ1-2, with D perhaps TRBD1 (6 bases). Germline V lookup: CDR1 SGHRS, CDR2 YFSETQ. Between the trimmed V and J ends, which lost 5 bases and 2 bases, there was a span of 19 bases. CDR3 length: 16 residues. CDR3 DNA: TGCGCCAGCAGAGGGGGGGCCAGAACAGAGAACTATGGCTACACCTTC. It translates to CASRGGARTENYGYTF.

The V and J genes are TRBV18 and TRBJ2-7; 7 positions match TRBD1. Germline CDR1 is KGHSH and CDR2 is LQKENI. The J segment lost 3 bases and the V segment lost 4 bases, leaving 12 bases of the junction unmatched. The CDR3 spans 16 residues. The CDR3 region is CASSLLPQRQGYEQYF. Here the CDR3 DNA reads TGTGCCAGCTCACTCCTACCTCAGAGACAGGGCTACGAGCAGTACTTC.

This clone has a single count. This rearrangement joins TRBV28 to TRBJ2-5; 12 positions match TRBD1. This CDR3 contains 15 residues. J gave up 5 bases and V 3 bases, and 4 bases lay outside the gene matches. The germline CDR1 and CDR2 sequences are MDHEN and SYDVKM. The CDR3 DNA follows: TGTGCCAGCAGTTTTCCGGGACAGGGGGCTGAGACCCAGTACTTC. This sequence encodes CASSFPGQGAETQYF.

The chain joins TRBV19 to TRBJ1-5; a weak D match, TRBD1 (6 bases). The CDR3 loop spans 16 amino acids. CDR1 is LNHDA and CDR2 is SQIVND in the germline V gene (reference sequence). V dropped 4 bases and J dropped 4 bases, with 17 bases sitting between them. The CDR3 sequence: CASSKSPGDVNQPQHF. The CDR3 DNA sequence: TGTGCCAGTAGTAAGTCTCCAGGGGACGTTAATCAGCCCCAGCATTTT.

The chain joins TRBV15 to TRBJ1-1; D not certain. Deletions cut 3 bases from V and 0 bases from J, with 11 bases between. Germline V gene sequence: CDR1 LNHNV, CDR2 YYDKDF (reference sequence). CDR3 length equals 15 residues. CDR3 amino acids: CATSSPTNMNTEAFF. The CDR3 bases are TGTGCCACCAGCAGTCCGACAAATATGAACACTGAAGCTTTCTTT. Complete variable domain (other parts from reference TRBV15 and TRBJ1-1): DAMVIQNPRYQVTQFGKPVTLSCSQTLNHNVMYWYQQKSSQAPKLLFHYYDKDFNNEADTPDNFQSRRPNTSFCFLDIRSPGLGDTAMYLCATSSPTNMNTEAFFGQGTRLTVV.

Here the CDR3 reads CASSRGQGLGNTEAFF. The CDR3, as DNA: TGTGCCAGCAGCCGTGGACAGGGGTTGGGGAACACTGAAGCTTTCTTT. V is TRBV7-8 and J is TRBJ1-1, with 9 bases fitting TRBD1. CDR1 and CDR2 from the germline V gene are SGHVS and FQNEAQ. V was clipped by 5 bases and J by 1 base; unmatched bases: 8. The CDR3 has 16 residues.

The rearrangement joins TRBV4-1 to TRBJ1-1; the D gene is possibly TRBD1 (5 bases). Trimming pared 0 bases from V and 8 bases from J, leaving 19 bases between. Germline-derived CDR1 and CDR2 are MGHRA and YSYEKL. This CDR3 has 16 residues. The CDR3 loop reads CASSQDWRREGREAFF. The DNA of the CDR3 is TGCGCCAGCAGCCAAGATTGGAGAAGGGAGGGGCGGGAAGCTTTCTTT.

The chain has TRBV30 and TRBJ2-7; 8 positions match TRBD1. Per the germline V gene, CDR1 is GTSNPN and CDR2 is SVGIG (reference sequence). V trimming: 0 bases; J trimming: 6 bases; junction bases outside the gene matches: 1. There are 12 residues in the CDR3. The chain's CDR3 is CAWSVTGGEQYF. The CDR3 DNA is TGTGCCTGGAGTGTAACAGGGGGCGAGCAGTACTTC.

The chain uses TRBV15 and TRBJ2-1, with 9 bases aligning to TRBD1. V was clipped by 1 base and J by 7 bases; unmatched bases: 5. The CDR3 spans 15 residues. Per germline, CDR1 LNHNV and CDR2 YYDKDF (reference sequence). CDR3 bases: TGTGCCACCAGCAGAGGGACAGGGGATGGGAATGAGCAGTTCTTC. This gives the protein CATSRGTGDGNEQFF. Using reference TRBV15 and TRBJ2-1 for the parts outside the CDR3, the full variable domain is DAMVIQNPRYQVTQFGKPVTLSCSQTLNHNVMYWYQQKSSQAPKLLFHYYDKDFNNEADTPDNFQSRRPNTSFCFLDIRSPGLGDTAMYLCATSRGTGDGNEQFFGPGTRLTVL.

The rearrangement links TRBV19 to TRBJ2-1; 8 nucleotides line up with TRBD1. Germline values: CDR1 LNHDA, CDR2 SQIVND (reference sequence). J gave up 9 bases and V 3 bases, and 10 bases lay outside the gene matches. CDR3 length: 15 residues. CDR3 amino acids: CASSIGAAGGGEQFF. The CDR3 coding sequence is TGTGCCAGTAGTATCGGAGCGGCAGGGGGCGGTGAGCAGTTCTTC. Complete variable domain (other parts from reference TRBV19 and TRBJ2-1): DGGITQSPKYLFRKEGQNVTLSCEQNLNHDAMYWYRQDPGQGLRLIYYSQIVNDFQKGDIAEGYSVSREKKESFPLTVTSAQKNPTAFYLCASSIGAAGGGEQFFGPGTRLTVL.

This clone has just one count. This rearrangement joins TRBV5-1 to TRBJ1-4, with 7 nucleotides matching TRBD1. Trimming took 4 bases from V and 3 from J; bases not matched to a gene: 3. The CDR3 is 14 amino acids. Germline loops: CDR1 SGHRS, CDR2 YFSETQ. The CDR3 sequence: CASSDGTANEKLFF. The CDR3 nucleotides are TGCGCCAGCAGCGACGGGACAGCTAATGAAAAACTGTTTTTT.

The CDR3 nucleotides read TGCAGCGTTGCAGACAGGGGGAATGAAAAACTGTTTTTT. Translated: CSVADRGNEKLFF. V and J are TRBV29-1 and TRBJ1-4; 9 nucleotides agree with TRBD1. The CDR3 is 13 residues long. Germline lookup yields CDR1 SQVTM and CDR2 ANQGSEA. The ends lost 4 bases at V and 5 bases at J; junction bases unmatched: 2.

This chain joins TRBV5-1 and TRBJ2-5, with 16 bases identical to TRBD2. CDR3 size: 17 residues. V shed 4 bases and J 5 bases; nucleotides not matched to a gene: 8. Germline values: CDR1 SGHRS, CDR2 YFSETQ. The CDR3 sequence: CASSGGTSGRALETQYF. CDR3 coding DNA: TGCGCCAGCAGCGGAGGGACTAGCGGGAGGGCCTTGGAGACCCAGTACTTC.